Presented here are 10 T cell receptor beta chains from one specimen sequenced in a study of T-cell memory formation after mild COVID-19. Each CDR3 protein is one row after TCRdb ran MiXCR on the 5' RACE reads. The sample records about 560,000 distinct CDR3 sequences, roughly 20% being singletons. Sequencing was carried out using PBMCs or a T cell subset sorted from them (not recorded which). The receptors originated from an adult woman who had mild COVID-19 (a few samples of this study predate the infection). Cell type and time point are not known.

V and J are TRBV5-1 and TRBJ2-1; weak D call: TRBD1 (6 bases). The germline V and J ends were trimmed by 7 bases and 6 bases, with 20 bases remaining between them. This CDR3 region has 15 residues. Germline V gives CDR1 SGHRS, CDR2 YFSETQ. CDR3 sequence: CASPRNLGAGNEQFF. DNA of the CDR3: TGCGCCAGCCCCCGCAATCTGGGGGCAGGCAATGAGCAGTTCTTC.

This clonotype was observed a handful of times. J is TRBJ1-2 and V is TRBV7-2, with D hard to call. There are 13 residues in the CDR3. Trimming stripped 4 bases from V and 7 bases from J, with 13 bases between. The germline V gene has CDR1 SGHTA and CDR2 FQGNSA. This CDR3 is CASSSQPTGGYTF. The CDR3 DNA sequence: TGTGCCAGCAGCTCACAACCAACGGGTGGCTACACCTTC.

This clonotype was seen a few times. The chain is built from TRBV29-1 and TRBJ1-2, with 7 bases fitting TRBD1. Losses at the gene ends were 4 bases for V and 5 bases for J; bases not matched to a gene: 7. Germline V CDR1 and CDR2: SQVTM, ANQGSEA. The CDR3 spans 13 residues. The CDR3, as DNA: TGCAGCGTTGGAGGGGGCGCAGAATATGGCTACACCTTC. It is translated as CSVGGGAEYGYTF.

This clonotype was found a few times. The rearrangement links TRBV5-1 to TRBJ2-3, with TRBD2 matching over 8 bases. The CDR3 totals 18 residues. V lost 3 bases and J lost 4; bases outside the gene matches: 16. From germline, CDR1 is SGHRS and CDR2 YFSETQ. CDR3: CASSSGGTRGSNADTQYF. The CDR3, as DNA: TGCGCCAGCAGCTCCGGAGGGACTAGGGGGAGTAACGCAGATACGCAGTATTTT.

The table lists this clonotype with a few counts. The V call is TRBV20-1, the J call TRBJ2-3; 10 bases agree with TRBD2. J gave up 2 bases and V 4 bases, and 6 bases lay outside the gene matches. CDR1 is DFQATT, CDR2 SNEGSKA, per germline (reference sequence). The CDR3 is made up of 15 amino acids. For the CDR3, the DNA is TGCAGTGCTACTAGCGGGGGATATGACACAGATACGCAGTATTTT. Residues: CSATSGGYDTDTQYF.

This clonotype turned up a few times. The V call is TRBV7-9, the J call TRBJ2-3; D is unclear. V was shortened by 1 base and J by 4 bases, with 18 bases between the two germline ends. The CDR3 runs 17 residues. Germline CDR1 SEHNR, CDR2 FQNEAQ (reference sequence). The CDR3 sequence: CASSLGGLALTADTQYF. For the CDR3, the DNA is TGTGCCAGCAGCTTAGGGGGATTAGCTTTAACGGCAGATACGCAGTATTTT.

This clonotype was seen only a few times. This chain uses TRBV29-1 with TRBJ2-4; 9 bases map to TRBD1. The CDR3 is made up of 14 amino acids. The germline gives CDR1 SQVTM, CDR2 ANQGSEA. Trimming removed 3 bases from V and 12 bases from J; junction bases left unmatched: 12. CDR3 residues: CSVDGGGQGRNQYF. CDR3 nucleotides: TGCAGCGTTGATGGAGGGGGACAGGGACGGAATCAGTACTTC.

The V gene is TRBV10-3, the J gene TRBJ2-7; 10 bases map to TRBD2. This CDR3 is built from 19 residues. The V gene end was trimmed by 2 bases and the J gene end by 2 bases; junction bases not matched to a gene: 15. Germline values: CDR1 ENHRY, CDR2 SYGVKD. The CDR3 nucleotides are TGTGCCATCAGTGAGGGGACCTTTGTAGCGGGGGGATCCCCCTACGAGCAGTACTTC. Its translation is CAISEGTFVAGGSPYEQYF.

The chain couples TRBV12-3 or TRBV12-4 to TRBJ2-1, with D possibly called TRBD1 or TRBD2 (6 bases each). The CDR3 sequence is 15 residues long. The V gene lost 10 bases and the J gene lost 9 bases, with 25 bases spanning the gap. The DNA for the CDR3 is TGTGCCACCTCGAGAGGGGGGCTCATGTTGGGTGAGCAGTTCTTC. Encoded protein: CATSRGGLMLGEQFF.

This clonotype was seen a handful of times. V gene TRBV7-9 combines with J gene TRBJ2-7; D could derive from TRBD1 or TRBD2 (5 bases each). From germline, CDR1 is SEHNR and CDR2 FQNEAQ (reference sequence). This CDR3 has 14 residues. The V gene lost 5 bases and the J gene lost 7 bases, with 18 bases spanning the gap. CDR3 residues: CASSPRDLLEEQYF. Written as DNA, the CDR3 is TGTGCCAGCAGCCCCCGGGACCTCTTGGAGGAGCAGTACTTC.